The clone carrying this T cell receptor (beta chain) showed up just a few times. Its antigen is as yet unknown. It may be a read error: a sequence one base away is much more abundant. This entry comes from a study of blood T cells in healthy people across ages. Across the study: T cells yielded about one barcoded beta molecule per two cells through template switching.

CDR1 is SGHRS, CDR2 YFSETQ, per germline. V was clipped by 3 bases and J by 5 bases; unmatched bases: 5. There are 14 residues in the CDR3. The use of a sample-barcoded 5' primer and a J-beta primer mix characterized a second PCR of about 6 to 12 cycles. Researchers report that a template-switch adaptor with 12 random nucleotides tagged each cDNA molecule. Each CDR3 protein is one row after TCRdb ran MiXCR on the 5' RACE reads. The sample includes about 640,000 distinct CDR3 sequences, 25% to 30% of them seen just once. General study results and limits: Age showed a roughly linear inverse relationship with TCR beta diversity per million T cells.

This receptor was identified in a woman aged 80 or over in good health. The chain recombines TRBV5-1 with TRBJ1-1, with 9 bases that match TRBD1. Sequenced material: blood. CDR3: CASSWAGQGTEAFF. CDR3 coding DNA: TGCGCCAGCAGCTGGGCGGGACAGGGAACTGAAGCTTTCTTT.